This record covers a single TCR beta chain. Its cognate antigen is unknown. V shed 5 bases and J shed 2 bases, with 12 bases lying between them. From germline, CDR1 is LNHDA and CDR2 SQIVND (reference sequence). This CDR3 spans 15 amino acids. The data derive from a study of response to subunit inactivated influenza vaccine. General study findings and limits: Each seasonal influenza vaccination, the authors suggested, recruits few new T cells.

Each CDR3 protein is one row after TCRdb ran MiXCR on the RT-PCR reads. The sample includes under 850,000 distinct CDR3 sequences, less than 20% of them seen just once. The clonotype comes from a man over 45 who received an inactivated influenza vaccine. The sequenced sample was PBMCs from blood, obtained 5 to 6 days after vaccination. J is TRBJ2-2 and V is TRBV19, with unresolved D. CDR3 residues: CASSHLLYNTGELFF. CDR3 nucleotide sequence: TGTGCCAGTAGTCACTTGTTGTACAACACCGGGGAGCTGTTTTTT.